This T cell receptor beta chain was identified during a study of OX40 agonist ivuxolimab in advanced cancers. Turning to the overall study: The costimulatory receptor OX40 (CD134) was targeted by ivuxolimab, a fully human IgG2 agonistic monoclonal antibody. Prior anti-PD-1, anti-PD-L1 or anti-CTLA-4 therapy was permitted, and about two fifths of dose-escalation patients had received checkpoint inhibitors. Of the approximately 54 patients in dose escalation, about 20 had hepatocellular carcinoma, approximately 15 had melanoma, 9 had renal cell carcinoma and 9 had head and neck cancer. Three dose-escalation patients achieved partial responses, one with hepatocellular carcinoma and two with cutaneous melanoma. In the dose-escalation cohort, 82.7% of patients were male, and the mean age was approximately 55 years, with a range of 23 to 79. Peripheral TCRbeta sequencing was intended to test whether TCR sequence diversity was altered and clonal T-cell expansion was caused by ivuxolimab. The paper covers the monotherapy dose-escalation part of the phase I ivuxolimab trial, which included N of about 50 patients. Intravenous ivuxolimab was administered to patients every 2 weeks at six dose levels: 0.01, 0.1, 0.3, 1.5, 3 and 10 mg/kg.

Taken from the germline V gene, the CDR1 and CDR2 loops are SGHTA and FQGNSA. Clipping removes 6 bases from V and 5 bases from J, with 12 as the unmatched junction base count. The CDR3 holds 15 amino acids from the cysteine to the phenylalanine. The CDR3 DNA has 45 bases and is translated from base 1. Patients with a history of autoimmune disease or receiving systemic immunosuppression were excluded from the trial. Peripheral blood for TCR sequencing was collected from all dose cohorts at baseline, on cycle 4 day 1, and on cycle 7 day 1. The samples were drawn from a first-in-human, open-label, multicenter phase I dose-escalation trial of ivuxolimab. Adults with locally advanced or metastatic head and neck squamous cell, hepatocellular, melanoma or renal cell carcinoma were enrolled in the trial. Before TCR sequencing, CD4+ T cells and CD8+ T cells from peripheral blood were sorted into separate populations.

Regarding this clone: The antigen it binds to is not known. Base qualities are not provided; no much larger clone lies one nucleotide away.

The full study reports these points: In partial responders in the 0.1-3.0 mg/kg groups, normalized peripheral clonal expansion was found to be among the lowest, especially among CD8+ T cells. Low levels of normalized T-cell clonal expansion were also seen in some nonresponding patients. On average, CD8+ T cells showed more expanded clones than CD4+ T cells after ivuxolimab. The antigen specificity of the peripheral T cells that underwent clonal expansion was not determined. At doses of 0.1 to 3.0 mg/kg, clonal expansion of both CD4+ and CD8+ T cells in blood was seen between baseline and week 6.

Genomic DNA was extracted from sorted cells for sequencing of the TCRbeta CDR3 region. TCRbeta CDR3 regions were sequenced using the immunoSEQ Assay. In its TCRdb copy, this immuneACCESS table keeps in-frame sequences only and misses some clones. Where compared with another copy, unresolved V genes explain less than half of these, and the others have no known cause. The sample table contains tens of thousands of clones; only one count was recorded for more than 85% of them. The leading ten clones occupy over 5% of the sample. The sequencing here drew on CD4+ or CD8+ T cells sorted from blood, taken in a trial of the OX40 agonist ivuxolimab. The TCR was taken from an adult with an advanced solid tumor such as melanoma, head and neck, liver or kidney cancer. The V gene is TRBV7-2 and the J gene is TRBJ2-5, and 7 junction bases match TRBD2. The CDR3 here reads CASRSRESGVETQYF. The sequence in DNA is TGTGCCAGCAGGAGTCGGGAAAGCGGGGTGGAGACCCAGTACTTC.